This T cell receptor beta chain was captured by sequencing in a study of response to subunit inactivated influenza vaccine. Findings and caveats of the study: Each seasonal influenza vaccination recruits few new T cells, the authors suggested.

TCRdb recomputed calls from the RT-PCR reads with MiXCR, one row per CDR3 protein. The sample carries hundreds of thousands of distinct CDR3 sequences, about 14% recorded once. V was pared by 5 bases and J by 6 bases, with 10 bases between. Germline V gene sequence: CDR1 SEHNR, CDR2 FQNEAQ (reference sequence). The CDR3 loop spans 12 amino acids. This clonotype was picked up a small number of times. Antigen specificity is unknown. The J gene is TRBJ1-1, the V gene TRBV7-9, with a weak D call TRBD1 (6 bases). This clonotype was sampled from a man between 50 and 59 years old who received an inactivated influenza vaccine. The sample was PBMCs from blood, taken 14 days before vaccination. Written as DNA, the CDR3 is TGTGCCAGCAGCGCCGGGACACCTGAAGCTTTCTTT. Its translation: CASSAGTPEAFF.